Listed here are 11 T cell receptor beta chains from one sample, sequenced in a study (dated by TCRdb to 2016 to 2017). Receptor libraries were prepared by RT-PCR. The sequencing machine was an Illumina MiSeq. TCRdb trimmed public reads at Q25 via fastp, called clones via MiXCR and kept in-frame beta chains. Duplicate CDR3 protein sequences are folded into a single record with the most common DNA and genes. The sample data list around 700,000 distinct CDR3 sequences, and around 14% of these were observed just once. Roughly 3.9% of the sample is in the top ten clones. The sample consisted of memory CD4+ T cells from blood. These receptors came from a female donor in good health, serving as a healthy control.

This clonotype has ten or more counts. This chain links TRBV5-5 with TRBJ1-2; D gene uncertain. The CDR3 runs 13 residues. Trimming cost V 1 base and J 4 bases, with 8 bases left between them. Per germline, CDR1 SGHKS and CDR2 YYEKEE (reference sequence). The CDR3, as DNA: TGTGCCAGCAGCTTGACGGCCCCCTATGGCTACACCTTC. Protein product: CASSLTAPYGYTF.

The chain links TRBV29-1 to TRBJ1-1; possibly TRBD1 for D (5 bases). The CDR3 is 12 amino acids. V was pared by 5 bases and J by 2 bases, with 9 bases between. Looked up from germline, CDR1 is SQVTM and CDR2 is ANQGSEA. In nucleotides, the CDR3 is TGCAGCGTTAACAGGATAAACACTGAAGCTTTCTTT. It is translated as CSVNRINTEAFF. Combining the CDR3 with reference TRBV29-1 and TRBJ1-1 gives the whole variable domain SAVISQKPSRDICQRGTSLTIQCQVDSQVTMMFWYRQQPGQSLTLIATANQGSEATYESGFVIDKFPISRPNLTFSTLTVSNMSPEDSSIYLCSVNRINTEAFFGQGTRLTVV.

This clonotype was observed a handful of times. The rearrangement joins TRBV5-4 to TRBJ1-1; maybe TRBD1 (5 bases). Germline V lookup: CDR1 SGHNT, CDR2 YYREEE (reference sequence). This CDR3 comprises 14 residues. V dropped 4 bases and J dropped 6 bases, with 16 bases sitting between them. CDR3 sequence reads: CASSPRPRAAEAFF. DNA for the CDR3: TGTGCCAGCAGCCCCCGACCCAGGGCGGCTGAAGCTTTCTTT.

This clonotype was found many times. The J gene is TRBJ2-3, the V gene TRBV10-3; 12 positions agree with TRBD2. This CDR3 comprises 15 residues. With 2 bases clipped from V and 8 bases from J, the junction kept 5 bases outside the gene matches. Germline V gene sequence: CDR1 ENHRY, CDR2 SYGVKD. CDR3 DNA sequence: TGTGCCATCAGTGAGGCGGGACTAGCGGGTGCTACGCAGTATTTT. This encodes CAISEAGLAGATQYF.

This clonotype was observed at least ten times. The V and J genes are TRBV6-1 and TRBJ1-2, with TRBD1 matching 7 bases. The CDR3 is made up of 16 amino acids. J lost 3 bases, V lost 2 bases, and 9 bases had no gene match. Germline assignment: CDR1 MNHNS and CDR2 SASEGT. The CDR3 DNA sequence: TGTGCCAGCAGTGAATACTCCGGGACAGCTCACTATGGCTACACCTTC. It codes for CASSEYSGTAHYGYTF.

The V and J genes are TRBV20-1 and TRBJ2-1, with 9 bases that match TRBD1. The CDR3 length is 13 residues. In germline, CDR1 is DFQATT, CDR2 SNEGSKA (reference sequence). With 6 bases clipped from V and 7 bases from J, the junction kept 7 bases outside the gene matches. The CDR3 DNA sequence: TGCAGTGCCTATACAGGGGGCCGGAATGAGCAGTTCTTC. Protein sequence: CSAYTGGRNEQFF.

This clonotype has a count of ten or more. J is TRBJ2-7 and V is TRBV27; D unclear. The germline CDR1 and CDR2 sequences are MNHEY and SMNVEV (reference sequence). The CDR3 sequence is 13 residues long. V was clipped by 5 bases and J by 3 bases, with 11 bases between them. For the CDR3, the DNA is TGTGCCAGCAGTCCCAGAACTGGCTACGAGCAGTACTTC. Translated: CASSPRTGYEQYF.

This clonotype was seen a few times. The rearrangement joins TRBV4-1 to TRBJ1-3; no clear D. Germline V CDR1 and CDR2: MGHRA, YSYEKL. The CDR3 has 16 amino acids. Deletions cut 4 bases from V and 0 bases from J, with 13 bases between. The CDR3 is CASSPLSLSSGNTIYF. The CDR3 bases are TGCGCCAGCAGCCCGCTAAGTCTCAGCTCTGGAAACACCATATATTTT.

V usage is TRBV3-1 and J usage is TRBJ2-7, with 7 nucleotides matching TRBD1. The germline V gene encodes CDR1 LGHDT and CDR2 YNNKEL (reference sequence). V lost 4 bases and J lost 2; bases outside the gene matches: 5. This CDR3 contains 14 residues. CDR3 residues: CASSPLTGTYEQYF. The CDR3 DNA is TGTGCCAGCAGCCCGCTGACAGGGACCTACGAGCAGTACTTC.

This clonotype was found a few times. The CDR3 DNA reads as TGTGCCAGCAGTTTACCCCGGGGCCCAGAACGGAACACTGAAGCTTTCTTT. This codes for CASSLPRGPERNTEAFF. The J gene is TRBJ1-1, the V gene TRBV12-3 or TRBV12-4, with D possibly matching TRBD1 (5 bases). The CDR3 spans 17 residues. V dropped 2 bases and J dropped 1 base, with 17 bases sitting between them.

This clonotype has only a few counts. This rearrangement joins TRBV5-1 to TRBJ2-2; tentatively, D is TRBD1 or TRBD2 (5 bases each). V lost 7 bases to trimming and J lost 5 bases, with 18 bases between them. CDR1 and CDR2 (germline): SGHRS, YFSETQ. The CDR3 is 15 residues long. As DNA, the CDR3 is TGCGCCAGCCAACAATCAGGGTCGGGGACCGGGGAGCTGTTTTTT. Translated, it gives CASQQSGSGTGELFF.